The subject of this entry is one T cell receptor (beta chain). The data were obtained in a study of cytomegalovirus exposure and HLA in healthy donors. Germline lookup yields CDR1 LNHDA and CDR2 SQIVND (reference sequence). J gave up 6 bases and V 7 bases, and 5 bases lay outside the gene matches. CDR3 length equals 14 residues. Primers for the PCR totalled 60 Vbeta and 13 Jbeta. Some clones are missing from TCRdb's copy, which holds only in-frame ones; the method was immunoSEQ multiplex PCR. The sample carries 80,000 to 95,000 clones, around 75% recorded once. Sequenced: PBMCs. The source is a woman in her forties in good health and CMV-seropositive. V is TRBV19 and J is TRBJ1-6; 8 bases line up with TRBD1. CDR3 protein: CASMGRGPNSPLHF. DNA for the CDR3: TGTGCCAGTATGGGCAGGGGGCCTAATTCACCCCTCCACTTT.